This TCR beta chain was captured by sequencing in a study of blood T cells in healthy people across ages. Study outcomes and limitations: Bulk PBMC profiling left naive and antigen-experienced comparisons inconclusive.

Germline V gene sequence: CDR1 LGHNA, CDR2 YSLEER. V lost 4 bases, J lost 5 bases, and 6 bases stayed unmatched. This CDR3 is 15 amino acids long. The second PCR ran roughly 7 to 12 cycles with a sample-barcoded 5' primer and J-beta primers. Via MiXCR, TCRdb re-called the 5' RACE reads, giving one row per CDR3 protein. Of about 800,000 distinct CDR3 sequences in the sample, roughly 25% were seen once. Regarding this clonotype: The antigen remains undetermined.

The same specimen was also included in a second study, on T cells of mothers and their children. In that study: Using the M1S primer, the second PCR added sample barcodes along with 2-4 random nucleotides. Inherited differences only slightly affect thymic shaping of TCR recombination output.

The chain links TRBV4-3 to TRBJ2-5, with 11 bases matching TRBD1. The sequenced sample was blood. This clonotype was obtained from a boy aged 5-17 years in good health. The CDR3 sequence: CASSLDRGRWETQYF. Written as DNA, the CDR3 is TGCGCCAGCAGCCTGGACAGGGGGCGCTGGGAGACCCAGTACTTC.